This section outlines one T cell receptor beta chain sequence together with its context. Documented time point: pre-sensitization, week 0. This sample's treatment: therapeutic diphenylcyclopropenone sensitization with weekly scalp DPC. Unfractionated whole blood served as the source for total RNA extraction. This entry comes from a study of human T cells and chemical hapten exposure. After removal of 9 bases from V and 1 base from J, the junction contained 11 bases not matched to a gene. Germline CDR1 MNHEY, CDR2 SVGEGT. There are 16 residues in the CDR3. TCRdb reprocessed the RACE reads with MiXCR, giving one entry per CDR3 protein. The table has fewer than 45,000 distinct CDR3 sequences, around 10% seen once.

The sequence was obtained from a woman in her thirties or forties with alopecia areata. Some clones in this sample may be carry-over from other donors' samples. The specimen was whole blood, collected in connection with sensitization to the hapten diphenylcyclopropenone (DPC). V is TRBV6-2 or TRBV6-3 and J is TRBJ2-4; TRBD1 matches at 8 bases. The DNA of the CDR3 is TGTGCCAGACTGGACAGGGACCGCCTGGCCAAAAACATTCAGTACTTC. Translation gives CARLDRDRLAKNIQYF.